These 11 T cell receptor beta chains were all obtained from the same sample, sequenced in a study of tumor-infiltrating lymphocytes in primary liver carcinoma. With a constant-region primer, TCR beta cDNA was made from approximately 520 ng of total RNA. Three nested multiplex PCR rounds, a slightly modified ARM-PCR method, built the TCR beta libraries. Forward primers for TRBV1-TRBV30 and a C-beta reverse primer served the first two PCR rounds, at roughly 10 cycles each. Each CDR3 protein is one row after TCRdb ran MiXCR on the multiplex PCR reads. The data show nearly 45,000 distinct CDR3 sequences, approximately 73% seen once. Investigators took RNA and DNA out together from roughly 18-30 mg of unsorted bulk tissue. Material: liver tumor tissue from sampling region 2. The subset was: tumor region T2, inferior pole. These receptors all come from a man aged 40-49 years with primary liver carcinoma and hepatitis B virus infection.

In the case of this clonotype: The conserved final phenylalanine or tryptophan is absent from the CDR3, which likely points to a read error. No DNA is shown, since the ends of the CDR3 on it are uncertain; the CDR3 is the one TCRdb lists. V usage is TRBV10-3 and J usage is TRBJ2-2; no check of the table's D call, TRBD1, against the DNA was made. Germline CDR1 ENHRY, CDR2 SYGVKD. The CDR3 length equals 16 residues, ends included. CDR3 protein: CTISPGRNLGTGELSV.

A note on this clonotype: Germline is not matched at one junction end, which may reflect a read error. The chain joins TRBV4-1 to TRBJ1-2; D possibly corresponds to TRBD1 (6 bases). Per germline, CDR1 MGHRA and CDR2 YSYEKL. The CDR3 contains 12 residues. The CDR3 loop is CASGQSGDGYTF. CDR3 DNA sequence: TGCGCCAGCGGCCAATCAGGGGATGGCTATACGTTC.

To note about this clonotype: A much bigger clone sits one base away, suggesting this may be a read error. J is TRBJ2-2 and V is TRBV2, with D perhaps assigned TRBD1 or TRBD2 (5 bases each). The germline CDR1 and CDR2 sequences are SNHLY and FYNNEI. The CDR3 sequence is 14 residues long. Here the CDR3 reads CASIPTVTAGERFF. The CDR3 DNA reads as TGTGCCAGCATCCCGACAGTCACAGCCGGGGAGCGGTTTTTT.

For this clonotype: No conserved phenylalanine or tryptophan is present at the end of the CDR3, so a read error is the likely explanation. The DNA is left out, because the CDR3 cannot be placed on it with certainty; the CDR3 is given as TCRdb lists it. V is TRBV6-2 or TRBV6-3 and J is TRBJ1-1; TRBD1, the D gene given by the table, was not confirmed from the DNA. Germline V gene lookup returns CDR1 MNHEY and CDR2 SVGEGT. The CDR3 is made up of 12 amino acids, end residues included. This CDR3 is CASRWRGGETFL.

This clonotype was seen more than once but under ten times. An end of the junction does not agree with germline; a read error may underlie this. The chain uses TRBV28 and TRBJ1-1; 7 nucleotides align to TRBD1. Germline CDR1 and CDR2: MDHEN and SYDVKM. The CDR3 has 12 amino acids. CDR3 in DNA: TGTGCCAGCAGGATCACAGGGGATGAAGCTTCCTTC. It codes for CASRITGDEASF.

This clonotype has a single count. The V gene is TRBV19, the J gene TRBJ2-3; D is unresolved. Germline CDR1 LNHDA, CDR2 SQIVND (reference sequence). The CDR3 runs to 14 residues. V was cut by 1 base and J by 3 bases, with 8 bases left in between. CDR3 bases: TGTGCCAGTAGTATAGCCCCGAGAACAGATACGCAGTATTTT. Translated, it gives CASSIAPRTDTQYF.

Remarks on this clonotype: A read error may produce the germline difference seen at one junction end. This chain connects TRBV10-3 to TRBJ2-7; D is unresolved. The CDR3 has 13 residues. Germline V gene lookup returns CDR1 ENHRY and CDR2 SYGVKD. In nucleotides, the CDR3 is TGTGTCATCAGGACGGATAGGGCCGACAAGCAGTACTTC. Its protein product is CVIRTDRADKQYF.

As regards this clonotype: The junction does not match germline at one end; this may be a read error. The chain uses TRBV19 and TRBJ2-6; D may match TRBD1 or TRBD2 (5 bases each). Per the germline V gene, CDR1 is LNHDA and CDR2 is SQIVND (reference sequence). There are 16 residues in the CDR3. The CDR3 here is CASSIKGTSGANILTF. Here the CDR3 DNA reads TGTGCCAGTAGTATAAAAGGGACCTCTGGGGCCAACATCCTGACTTTC.

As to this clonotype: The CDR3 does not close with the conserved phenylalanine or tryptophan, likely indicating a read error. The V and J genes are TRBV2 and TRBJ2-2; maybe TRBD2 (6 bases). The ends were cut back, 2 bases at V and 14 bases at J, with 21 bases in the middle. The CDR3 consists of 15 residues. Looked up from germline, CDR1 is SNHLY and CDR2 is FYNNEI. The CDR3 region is CASSEKGTGLSELFL. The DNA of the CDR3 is TGTGCCAGCAGTGAAAAGGGGACGGGACTTTCGGAACTGTTTCTT.

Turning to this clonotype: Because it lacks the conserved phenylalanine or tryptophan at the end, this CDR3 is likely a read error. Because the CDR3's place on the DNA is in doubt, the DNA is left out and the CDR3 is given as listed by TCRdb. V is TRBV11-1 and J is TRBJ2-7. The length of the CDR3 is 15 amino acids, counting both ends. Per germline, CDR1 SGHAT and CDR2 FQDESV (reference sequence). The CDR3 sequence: CASSLTGSEEYEKYI.

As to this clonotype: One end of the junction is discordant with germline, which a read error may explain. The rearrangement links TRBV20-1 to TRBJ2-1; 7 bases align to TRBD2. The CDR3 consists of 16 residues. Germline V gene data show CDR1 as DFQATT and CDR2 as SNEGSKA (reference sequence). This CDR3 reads CSARGAGTTGIDEQFF. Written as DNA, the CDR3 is TGCAGTGCGAGAGGAGCCGGGACTACCGGGATTGATGAGCAGTTCTTC.